The present T cell receptor (beta chain) was sequenced within a study of cytomegalovirus exposure and HLA in healthy donors. Study-level background: An earlier analysis identified 120 million or so unique TCR beta sequences in 150 million to 200 million T cells. A data release that came early held around 85 million unique TCRs from HLA-typed donors.

Turning to this clone: Its target is unknown.

Both 60 Vbeta primers and 13 Jbeta primers went into the PCR. Profiling relied on immunoSEQ multiplex PCR, and the TCRdb table lists in-frame clones only, not all of them. The sample contains some 130,000 clones, around 9% of which appear only once. Between the trimmed V and J ends, which lost 5 bases and 7 bases, there was a span of 11 bases. The germline gives CDR1 SEHNR, CDR2 FQNEAQ (reference sequence). This CDR3 has 13 amino acids. Findings and caveats of the study: Earlier analysis yielded a pattern in which most TCR beta V segments were productive about 90% or about 30% of the time. The authors enumerated 180 or so TCR beta chains as linked to cytomegalovirus.

Sequenced sample: PBMCs. The TCR originated in a woman aged 40 to 50 in good health and CMV-seropositive. The chain employs TRBV7-9 and TRBJ1-4; no reliable D call. CDR3 in amino acids: CASSPHTAEKLFF. The CDR3 coding sequence is TGTGCCAGCAGCCCCCATACTGCTGAAAAACTGTTTTTT.